This TCR beta chain originates from a study of cytomegalovirus exposure and HLA in healthy donors. The CDR3 is made up of 17 amino acids. Losses at the gene ends were 5 bases for V and 2 bases for J; bases not matched to a gene: 11. Germline-derived CDR1 and CDR2 are SGHVS and FQNEAQ. Regarding the study as a whole: Prior analysis indicated that the majority of TCR beta V segments exhibited productivity approximately 87% or approximately 30% of the time.

The PCR employed 60 Vbeta primers together with 13 Jbeta primers. Data came from immunoSEQ multiplex PCR; TCRdb stores just in-frame clones and leaves some out. The sample records tens of thousands of clones, roughly three fifths being singletons. This clone was seen just once. Its specificity is not known. The rearrangement joins TRBV7-8 to TRBJ1-5, with 8 bases that match TRBD1. Sequencing input: PBMCs. The origin of this receptor is a man aged 25 to 45 in good health and CMV-seronegative. CDR3 in DNA: TGTGCCAGCAGCCTGTTACGAGTGACAGGGGGCAATCAGCCCCAGCATTTT. Protein: CASSLLRVTGGNQPQHF.